This T cell receptor beta chain was captured by sequencing in a study of T cell changes during pregnancy in multiple sclerosis. The CDR3 is 14 amino acids. Trimming removed 4 bases from V and 3 bases from J; junction bases left unmatched: 3. Germline V gene lookup returns CDR1 SGHNT and CDR2 YENEEA. Measured with immunoSEQ multiplex PCR; TCRdb has only the in-frame clones, and not every one. The table has 110,000 or so clones, 90% to 95% seen once. The chain couples TRBV11-3 to TRBJ1-1, with TRBD1 matching 9 bases. Sequences were derived from peripheral blood, sampled before pregnancy. The TCR comes from a female donor with multiple sclerosis, enrolled in a pregnancy study. Here the CDR3 DNA reads TGTGCCAGCAGCTCTCGACAGGGGGACACTGAAGCTTTCTTT. Its protein is CASSSRQGDTEAFF.